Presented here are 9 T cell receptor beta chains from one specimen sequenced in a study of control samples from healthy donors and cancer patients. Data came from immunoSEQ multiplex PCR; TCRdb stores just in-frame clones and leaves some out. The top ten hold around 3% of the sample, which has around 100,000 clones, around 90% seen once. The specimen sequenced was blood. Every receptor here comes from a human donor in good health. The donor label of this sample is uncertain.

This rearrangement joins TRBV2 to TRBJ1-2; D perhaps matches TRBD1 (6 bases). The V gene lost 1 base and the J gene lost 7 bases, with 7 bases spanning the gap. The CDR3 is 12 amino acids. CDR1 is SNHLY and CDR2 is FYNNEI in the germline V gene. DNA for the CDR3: TGTGCCAGCAGTGAAGGGGGGGCTGGCTACACCTTC. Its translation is CASSEGGAGYTF. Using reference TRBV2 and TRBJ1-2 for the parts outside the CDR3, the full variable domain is EPEVTQTPSHQVTQMGQEVILRCVPISNHLYFYWYRQILGQKVEFLVSFYNNEISEKSEIFDDQFSVERPDGSNFTLKIRSTKLEDSAMYFCASSEGGAGYTFGSGTRLTVV.

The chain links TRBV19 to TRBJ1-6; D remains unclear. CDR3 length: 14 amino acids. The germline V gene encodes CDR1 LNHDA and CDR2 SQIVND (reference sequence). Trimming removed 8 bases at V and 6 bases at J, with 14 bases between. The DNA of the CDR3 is TGTGCCAGTGGGAAGGTTCTCGGTAATTCACCCCTCCACTTT. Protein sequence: CASGKVLGNSPLHF. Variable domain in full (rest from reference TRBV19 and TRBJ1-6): DGGITQSPKYLFRKEGQNVTLSCEQNLNHDAMYWYRQDPGQGLRLIYYSQIVNDFQKGDIAEGYSVSREKKESFPLTVTSAQKNPTAFYLCASGKVLGNSPLHFGNGTRLTVT.

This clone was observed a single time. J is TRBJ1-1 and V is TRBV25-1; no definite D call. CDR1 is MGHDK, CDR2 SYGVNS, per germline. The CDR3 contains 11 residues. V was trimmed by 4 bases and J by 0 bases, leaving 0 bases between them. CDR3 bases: TGTGCCAGCAGTGTGAACACTGAAGCTTTCTTT. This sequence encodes CASSVNTEAFF.

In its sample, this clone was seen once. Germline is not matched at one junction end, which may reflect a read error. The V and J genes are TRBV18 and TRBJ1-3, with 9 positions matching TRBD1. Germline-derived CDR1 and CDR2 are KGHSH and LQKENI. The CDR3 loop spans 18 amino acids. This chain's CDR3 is CASSPVGFGTGTGSTIYF. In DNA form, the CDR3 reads TGTGCCAGCTCACCGGTCGGTTTCGGGACAGGGACTGGAAGCACCATATATTTT.

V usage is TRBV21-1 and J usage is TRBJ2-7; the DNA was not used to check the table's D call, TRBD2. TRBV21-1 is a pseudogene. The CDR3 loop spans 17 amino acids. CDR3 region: CASSKELEAETQYEQYV. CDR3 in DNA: TGTGCCAGCAGCAAAGAGTTGGAGGCAGAGACCCAATACGAGCAGTACGTC.

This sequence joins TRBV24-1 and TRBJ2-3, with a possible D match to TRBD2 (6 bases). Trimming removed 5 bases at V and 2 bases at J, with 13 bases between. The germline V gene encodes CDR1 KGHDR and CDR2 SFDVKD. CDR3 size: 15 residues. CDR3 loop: CATSAGTGDTDTQYF. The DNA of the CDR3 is TGTGCCACCAGTGCCGGGACGGGGGACACAGATACGCAGTATTTT.

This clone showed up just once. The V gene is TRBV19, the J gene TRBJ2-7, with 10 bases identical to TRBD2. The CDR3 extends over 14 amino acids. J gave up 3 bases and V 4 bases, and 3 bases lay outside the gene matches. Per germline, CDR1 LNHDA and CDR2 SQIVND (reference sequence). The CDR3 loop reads CASSTSGGDYEQYV. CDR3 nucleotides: TGTGCCAGTAGTACCAGCGGGGGGGACTACGAGCAGTACGTC.

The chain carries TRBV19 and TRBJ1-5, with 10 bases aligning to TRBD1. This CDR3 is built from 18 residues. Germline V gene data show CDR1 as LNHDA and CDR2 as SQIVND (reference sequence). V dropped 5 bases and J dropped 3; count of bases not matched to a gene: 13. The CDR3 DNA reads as TGTGCCAGTAGTCAGGACAGGGGGAGCCTTGGTTTCAATCAGCCCCAGCATTTT. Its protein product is CASSQDRGSLGFNQPQHF.

The CDR3 spells CASSDPSRDEQFF. The CDR3 region has the DNA TGTGCCAGCAGTGACCCTTCTAGGGATGAGCAGTTCTTC. V gene TRBV6-4 combines with J gene TRBJ2-1; D is uncertain. This CDR3 comprises 13 residues. Germline CDR1 and CDR2: MRHNA and SNTAGT. Trimming removed 2 bases from V and 8 bases from J, with 10 bases in between.